A selection of T cell receptor beta chains follows, all from one sample in a study of shared clonotypes between healthy human individuals. Generated by immunoSEQ multiplex PCR, the TCRdb table keeps only in-frame clones and is missing some. This table holds about 960,000 clones, approximately 80% found once. The sample taken for sequencing was memory CD4+ T cells sorted from blood. The receptors were sampled from a man younger than 35 in good health. CDR3s include the opening cysteine and the closing phenylalanine or tryptophan. The order of the fields is V gene, clone size, D gene, J gene, CDR3 protein, CDR3 DNA. The D gene is left open where the match is weak. Expanded clones get a size class; other rows say once, few or many, or leave the size out.

>TRBV5-1|-|-|TRBJ1-1
CASSPSTGAPQAFF
TGCGCCAGCAGCCCGTCGACCGGTGCGCCTCAAGCTTTCTTT
>TRBV2|few|TRBD1|TRBJ2-7
CASSKGQGIYEQYF
TGTGCCAGCAGTAAGGGACAGGGGATCTACGAGCAGTACTTC
>TRBV5-6|-|-|TRBJ1-1
CASSLPVNTEAFF
TGTGCCAGCAGCTTGCCCGTAAACACTGAAGCTTTCTTT
>TRBV6-6|many|-|TRBJ1-1
CASRGAQNMNTEAFF
TGTGCCAGCAGGGGGGCCCAAAACATGAACACTGAAGCTTTCTTT
>TRBV7-2|-|-|TRBJ2-1
CASSLVGGFSYNEQFF
TGTGCCAGCAGCTTAGTGGGAGGTTTCTCCTACAATGAGCAGTTCTTC
>TRBV5-5|-|-|TRBJ1-5
CASSQVAGLSNQPQHF
TGTGCCAGCAGCCAAGTCGCGGGGTTATCGAATCAGCCCCAGCATTTT
>TRBV6-5|-|-|TRBJ2-7
CASSSAPSYEQYF
TGTGCCAGCAGTAGCGCTCCCTCCTACGAGCAGTACTTC
>TRBV5-8|-|-|TRBJ2-7
CASSSLYEQYF
TGTGCCAGCAGCTCCCTGTACGAGCAGTACTTC
>TRBV5-4|-|TRBD1|TRBJ2-7
CASSWDRGNYEQYF
TGTGCCAGCAGCTGGGACAGGGGAAACTACGAGCAGTACTTC
>TRBV5-1|-|-|TRBJ2-7
CASSLGPGAYEQYF
TGCGCCAGCAGCTTGGGGCCGGGAGCCTACGAGCAGTACTTC
>TRBV5-1|-|-|TRBJ1-1
CASSFSGNTEAFF
TGCGCCAGCAGCTTTTCTGGGAACACTGAAGCTTTCTTT
>TRBV5-1|few|TRBD1|TRBJ2-7
CASSKTGTGGQSYEQYF
TGCGCCAGCAGCAAGACCGGGACAGGGGGCCAATCCTACGAGCAGTACTTC
>TRBV7-9|-|-|TRBJ1-5
CASSFGGPTSNQPQHF
TGTGCCAGCAGCTTTGGGGGACCCACCAGCAATCAGCCCCAGCATTTT
>TRBV27|-|TRBD2|TRBJ2-3
CASSPPQASGGPTDTQYF
TGTGCCAGCAGTCCCCCTCAGGCTAGCGGGGGCCCCACAGATACGCAGTATTTT
>TRBV25-1|-|-|TRBJ2-2
CASSVSRGNGVTGELFF
TGTGCCAGCAGTGTTTCGAGGGGGAATGGGGTCACCGGGGAGCTGTTTTTT
>TRBV7-9|-|-|TRBJ1-2
CASSLAGSVGYTF
TGTGCCAGCAGCTTAGCAGGGTCTGTTGGCTACACCTTC
>TRBV4-1|-|-|TRBJ1-2
CASSQAIGGNYGYTF
TGCGCCAGCAGCCAAGCGATCGGGGGCAACTATGGCTACACCTTC
>TRBV2|-|-|TRBJ2-5
CASEREQGALETQYF
TGTGCCAGCGAAAGGGAACAGGGCGCCCTGGAGACCCAGTACTTC
>TRBV27|few|-|TRBJ1-6
CASSPSPFSPLHF
TGTGCCAGCAGCCCCAGCCCCTTTTCACCCCTCCACTTT
>TRBV29-1|-|TRBD1|TRBJ1-2
CSATTGSSFSYGYTF
TGCAGCGCAACGACAGGGAGTTCGTTTAGCTATGGCTACACCTTC
>TRBV30|-|TRBD1|TRBJ1-2
CAWSVRQGARDTF
TGTGCCTGGAGTGTACGTCAGGGGGCGAGGGACACCTTC
>TRBV27|many|-|TRBJ2-3
CASSFRDFSTQYF
TGTGCCAGCAGTTTTAGGGACTTTTCTACGCAGTATTTT